The sample holds one count of the clone carrying this TCR beta chain. Antigen: not known. The sample is drawn from a study of graft-versus-host responses after intestinal transplantation. The repertoire was sequenced with immunoSEQ multiplex PCR; TCRdb's copy has only in-frame clones and lacks some. In the table there are about 71,000 clones, about 90% of which are singletons. Germline-derived CDR1 and CDR2 are SGHVS and FQNEAQ. Trimming stripped 1 base from V and 5 bases from J, with 12 bases between. The CDR3 has 15 amino acids. Study conclusions and caveats: After transplant, early declines in HvG clones were associated with peak levels of circulating GvH clones. Recipient-marrow GvH clones were detected, some having first appeared in ileum or blood. Some patients had graft-donor T cell macrochimerism, and their allografts showed high graft-versus-host to host-versus-graft clonal ratios.

The V call is TRBV7-8, the J call TRBJ1-5, with D possibly TRBD1 on 5 matching bases. This clonotype originated in a human donor who received an intestinal transplant. Here the sequenced sample was unstimulated CD8+ T cells sorted from spleen or lymph node cells, taken before intestinal transplant. CDR3 bases: TGTGCCAGCAGCTTAGGGGGGGGAGGTCATCAGCCCCAGCATTTT. The encoded protein is CASSLGGGGHQPQHF.